These 28 T cell receptor beta chains came from one sample sequenced in a study of blood T cell repertoires in COVID-19. Assay: immunoSEQ multiplex PCR; the TCRdb copy retains only in-frame clones and omits some. This sample has over 150,000 clones; 70% to 90% occur once, and the top ten carry 0.6% to 0.7%. The sample was peripheral blood. These receptors were collected from a man aged 55 to 70 with COVID-19, enrolled during active disease.

The chain uses TRBV10-1 and TRBJ2-7; TRBD2 aligns across 11 bases. The CDR3 has 17 residues. From germline, CDR1 is WNHNN and CDR2 SYGVQD (reference sequence). Losses at the gene ends were 4 bases for V and 3 bases for J; bases not matched to a gene: 11. The CDR3 sequence: CASSARLAGHPNYEQYF. The CDR3 coding sequence is TGCGCCAGCAGTGCCCGACTAGCGGGGCACCCTAACTACGAGCAGTACTTC.

This clone was counted a few times. The CDR3 spells CASSPARHYGYTF. The CDR3 nucleotides read TGTGCCAGCAGTCCCGCCAGGCACTATGGCTACACCTTC. J is TRBJ1-2 and V is TRBV6-2 or TRBV6-3, with D uncertain. Deletions cut 5 bases from V and 3 bases from J, with 10 bases between. Germline V gene sequence: CDR1 MNHEY, CDR2 SVGEGT. The CDR3 runs to 13 residues.

This clone was recorded once. The V call is TRBV19, the J call TRBJ1-6; D is perhaps TRBD1 (6 bases). Deletions cut 7 bases from V and 10 bases from J, with 11 bases between. The germline V gene has CDR1 LNHDA and CDR2 SQIVND (reference sequence). This CDR3 has 12 amino acids. The CDR3 region has the DNA TGTGCCAGTAAACAGGGCAGCTCACCCCTCCACTTT. Amino acid sequence: CASKQGSSPLHF.

The chain joins TRBV7-3 to TRBJ1-5; weak D call: TRBD1 (5 bases). Germline CDR1 reads SGHTA; CDR2 reads FQGTGA. Trimming removed 3 bases from V and 2 bases from J, with 11 bases in between. The CDR3 spans 15 residues. The CDR3 DNA sequence: TGTGCCAGCAGCTTGGAGGGAGGGGGCAATCAGCCCCAGCATTTT. Residues: CASSLEGGGNQPQHF. Full variable domain (rest looked up from reference TRBV7-3 and TRBJ1-5): GAGVSQTPSNKVTEKGKYVELRCDPISGHTALYWYRQSLGQGPEFLIYFQGTGAADDSGLPNDRFFAVRPEGSVSTLKIQRTERGDSAVYLCASSLEGGGNQPQHFGDGTRLSIL.

Only one count was recorded for this clone. V usage is TRBV11-3 and J usage is TRBJ2-3; 10 nucleotides match TRBD1. Germline trimming cut 4 bases from V and 2 bases from J; bases unmatched to any gene: 6. Germline assignment: CDR1 SGHNT and CDR2 YENEEA. The CDR3 length is 16 residues. CDR3 residues: CASSSGTGEFTDTQYF. CDR3 DNA: TGTGCCAGCAGCTCCGGGACAGGGGAATTCACAGATACGCAGTATTTT.

This clone turned up a few times. The chain links TRBV6-1 to TRBJ1-6; D is ambiguous. Trimming took off 2 bases at V and 5 bases at J, with 10 bases between the two ends. The germline V gene encodes CDR1 MNHNS and CDR2 SASEGT. The CDR3 spans 15 residues. The CDR3 DNA reads TGTGCCAGCAGTGAATCCAGGAGGGATAATTCACCCCTCCACTTT. It specifies CASSESRRDNSPLHF.

The chain has TRBV5-4 and TRBJ2-3; 11 bases map to TRBD1. Trimming took 4 bases from V and 4 from J; bases not matched to a gene: 5. Per germline, CDR1 SGHNT and CDR2 YYREEE (reference sequence). The CDR3 has 15 residues. This chain's CDR3 is CASSGRDRGSDTQYF. The CDR3 nucleotides are TGTGCCAGCAGCGGACGGGACAGGGGGTCAGATACGCAGTATTTT.

This clone was seen once. Written as DNA, the CDR3 is TGCAGCGTTGCTGTTCGGGGGGTGAACACTGAAGCTTTCTTT. This translates into CSVAVRGVNTEAFF. This chain joins TRBV29-1 and TRBJ1-1; the D gene is possibly TRBD1 (5 bases). Germline loops: CDR1 SQVTM, CDR2 ANQGSEA. V shed 4 bases and J shed 0 bases, with 12 bases lying between them. The CDR3 is made up of 14 amino acids.

V usage is TRBV3-1 (or the pseudogene TRBV3-2) and J usage is TRBJ1-4; 8 nucleotides agree with TRBD1. V lost 2 bases and J lost 8; bases outside the gene matches: 22. CDR3 size: 20 residues. The V gene's germline CDR1 is LGHDT and CDR2 YNNKEL (reference sequence). CDR3 sequence (DNA): TGTGCCAGCAGCCAACCTATCGATCAGAGGGGACAGGAGGAGACAGAAAAACTGTTTTTT. It is translated as CASSQPIDQRGQEETEKLFF.

The chain's CDR3 is CASSLGGQGLAYEQYF. CDR3 sequence (DNA): TGTGCCAGCAGCTTAGGGGGTCAGGGCCTAGCCTACGAGCAGTACTTC. The chain combines TRBV13 with TRBJ2-7, with a possible D match to TRBD1 (5 bases). Germline CDR1 and CDR2: PRHDT and FYEKMQ (reference sequence). This CDR3 has 16 residues. Trimming pared 0 bases from V and 2 bases from J, leaving 14 bases between.

The V call is TRBV5-8, the J call TRBJ1-4, with D hard to call. Germline V gene data show CDR1 as SGHTS and CDR2 as YDEGEE. V dropped 0 bases and J dropped 4 bases, with 7 bases sitting between them. CDR3 length: 14 amino acids. The CDR3 here is CASSLGQNNEKLFF. The CDR3 nucleotides are TGTGCCAGCAGCTTGGGGCAGAATAATGAAAAACTGTTTTTT.

The V and J genes are TRBV2 and TRBJ1-4, with D perhaps TRBD1 (6 bases). This CDR3 region has 15 residues. With 7 bases removed from V and 7 bases from J, the gap between germline ends came to 19 bases. Germline V CDR1 and CDR2: SNHLY, FYNNEI. CDR3 DNA sequence: TGTGCCAGCACCAGCCAGGGGCTACGTGGTGAAAAACTGTTTTTT. Protein sequence: CASTSQGLRGEKLFF. Variable domain in full (rest from reference TRBV2 and TRBJ1-4): EPEVTQTPSHQVTQMGQEVILRCVPISNHLYFYWYRQILGQKVEFLVSFYNNEISEKSEIFDDQFSVERPDGSNFTLKIRSTKLEDSAMYFCASTSQGLRGEKLFFGSGTQLSVL.

V and J are TRBV7-2 and TRBJ1-5; TRBD1 matches at 9 bases. The CDR3 loop spans 14 amino acids. Trimming cost V 5 bases and J 7 bases; bases outside gene matches: 6. Germline CDR1 reads SGHTA; CDR2 reads FQGNSA. In DNA, the CDR3 is TGTGCCAGCAGCCAAGGACAGGGGAGCCAGCCCCAGCATTTT. Amino acids: CASSQGQGSQPQHF.

The genes are TRBV6-6 and TRBJ1-4; D is undetermined. The CDR3 is 13 amino acids. Deletions cut 2 bases from V and 14 bases from J, with 15 bases between. Germline loops: CDR1 MNHNY, CDR2 SVGAGI (reference sequence). Here the CDR3 reads CASSYPPSERLFF. CDR3 nucleotide sequence: TGTGCCAGCAGTTACCCCCCCAGCGAACGCCTGTTTTTT.

The V gene is TRBV6-6, the J gene TRBJ2-2; 7 bases are shared with TRBD1. The CDR3 covers 14 residues. Per germline, CDR1 MNHNY and CDR2 SVGAGI (reference sequence). The V and J ends lost 6 bases and 0 bases, in that order; junction bases with no gene match: 1. The CDR3 sequence: CASRGQPNTGELFF. In nucleotides, the CDR3 is TGTGCCAGCAGGGGACAGCCGAACACCGGGGAGCTGTTTTTT.

This clone was counted a single time. The chain recombines TRBV25-1 with TRBJ1-5, with no clear D. The germline V gene encodes CDR1 MGHDK and CDR2 SYGVNS. The CDR3 has 15 residues. Trimming removed 6 bases from V and 5 bases from J, with 17 bases in between. CDR3 loop: CASSPEGDLYQPQHF. DNA for the CDR3: TGTGCCAGCAGCCCAGAGGGCGATTTGTATCAGCCCCAGCATTTT. The whole variable domain, filled in from reference TRBV25-1 and TRBJ1-5, reads EADIYQTPRYLVIGTGKKITLECSQTMGHDKMYWYQQDPGMELHLIHYSYGVNSTEKGDLSSESTVSRIRTEHFPLTLESARPSHTSQYLCASSPEGDLYQPQHFGDGTRLSIL.

The sample holds one count of this clone. The chain couples TRBV14 to TRBJ2-3; TRBD2 matches 7 bases. V dropped 4 bases and J dropped 5; count of bases not matched to a gene: 15. The CDR3 runs to 17 residues. Germline V gene lookup returns CDR1 SGHDN and CDR2 FVKESK. This CDR3 reads CASSPLSHGGREDTQYF. The CDR3 nucleotides read TGTGCCAGCAGCCCCCTATCTCACGGGGGGAGAGAAGATACGCAGTATTTT.

The V call is TRBV6-5, the J call TRBJ1-5; D remains unclear. The CDR3 is made up of 15 amino acids. Germline-derived CDR1 and CDR2 are MNHEY and SVGAGI. The ends were cut back, 7 bases at V and 2 bases at J, with 15 bases in the middle. This CDR3 is CASTPAGSGNQPQHF. CDR3 coding DNA: TGTGCCAGCACCCCCGCCGGTTCGGGCAATCAGCCCCAGCATTTT.

The chain joins TRBV6-2 or TRBV6-3 to TRBJ2-7; D gene ambiguous. The CDR3 consists of 14 residues. V was pared by 5 bases and J by 0 bases, with 11 bases between. Germline V gene sequence: CDR1 MNHEY, CDR2 SVGEGT. The CDR3: CASSVPTGSYEQYF. In nucleotides, the CDR3 is TGTGCCAGCAGTGTACCGACTGGCTCCTACGAGCAGTACTTC.

V is TRBV30 and J is TRBJ1-2; tentatively, D is TRBD1 (5 bases). Germline loops: CDR1 GTSNPN, CDR2 SVGIG (reference sequence). Trimming pared 0 bases from V and 1 base from J, leaving 18 bases between. The CDR3 has 17 amino acids. CDR3 loop: CAWSVLVRRRGNYGYTF. The DNA for the CDR3 is TGTGCCTGGAGTGTACTGGTTCGGCGGAGGGGTAACTATGGCTACACCTTC.

The rearrangement links TRBV19 to TRBJ2-2; D might be TRBD2 (6 bases). V shed 4 bases and J shed 7 bases, with 10 bases lying between them. The germline V gene has CDR1 LNHDA and CDR2 SQIVND (reference sequence). The CDR3 is 13 residues long. CDR3 residues: CASSKFGGGELFF. The DNA of the CDR3 is TGTGCCAGTAGTAAATTCGGGGGCGGGGAGCTGTTTTTT.

This clone was found once. The chain joins TRBV5-8 to TRBJ2-1, with D maybe TRBD2 (6 bases). V lost 0 bases, J lost 14 bases, and 12 bases lay in between. The CDR3 contains 12 residues. In germline, CDR1 is SGHTS, CDR2 YDEGEE. CDR3 DNA: TGTGCCAGCAGCTTGGTTCGGGGGATGGAGTTCTTC. Residues: CASSLVRGMEFF.

Concerning this clone: Other DNA sequences from this sample encode an identical CDR3 as well. V gene TRBV24-1 combines with J gene TRBJ2-1; possible D gene TRBD2, 6 bases. The germline V gene encodes CDR1 KGHDR and CDR2 SFDVKD. The germline V and J ends were trimmed by 4 bases and 1 base, with 7 bases remaining between them. The CDR3 has 14 residues. CDR3 sequence (DNA): TGTGCCACCAGTGAGGGGGGATCCTACAATGAGCAGTTCTTC. Translated, it gives CATSEGGSYNEQFF.

The chain employs TRBV29-1 and TRBJ2-7, with TRBD1 identical over 7 bases. V lost 1 base and J lost 0; bases outside the gene matches: 6. There are 15 residues in the CDR3. Germline V gene sequence: CDR1 SQVTM, CDR2 ANQGSEA. CDR3 amino acids: CSVEGGRDSSYEQYF. The CDR3 DNA sequence: TGCAGCGTTGAAGGAGGCAGGGACAGCTCCTACGAGCAGTACTTC.

The gene calls are TRBV7-3 and TRBJ2-7; perhaps TRBD1 as D (5 bases). Trimming shortened V by 4 bases and J by 7 bases, and 14 bases separated the two germline ends. The CDR3 totals 13 residues. CDR1 and CDR2 (germline): SGHTA, FQGTGA. The DNA of the CDR3 is TGTGCCAGCAGCTCGCAGCATGACAGTGAGCAGTACTTC. It codes for CASSSQHDSEQYF.

The chain recombines TRBV10-3 with TRBJ1-2; TRBD1 aligns across 10 bases. The V and J ends lost 0 bases and 7 bases, in that order; junction bases with no gene match: 5. The CDR3 extends over 15 amino acids. Per the germline V gene, CDR1 is ENHRY and CDR2 is SYGVKD. CDR3: CAISESRTGGSGYTF. The DNA of the CDR3 is TGTGCCATCAGTGAGTCGAGGACAGGGGGTTCTGGCTACACCTTC.

This clone was picked up a small number of times. The chain has TRBV28 and TRBJ1-2; D might be TRBD1 (6 bases). Trimming removed 1 base at V and 0 bases at J, with 18 bases between. This CDR3 comprises 18 residues. Germline V gene data show CDR1 as MDHEN and CDR2 as SYDVKM. The CDR3 here is CASSLLNDRRLANYGYTF. The CDR3 nucleotides read TGTGCCAGCAGTTTATTGAATGACAGGCGGTTAGCTAACTATGGCTACACCTTC.

This chain connects TRBV7-2 to TRBJ2-3, with 8 bases matching TRBD2. CDR3 length equals 16 residues. Germline V gene data show CDR1 as SGHTA and CDR2 as FQGNSA. Trimming at V came to 5 bases and at J to 4 bases, leaving 11 bases not matched to a gene. CDR3 sequence (DNA): TGTGCCAGCAGCCGTCCAAGCGGGAGAGCGGCAGATACGCAGTATTTT. As protein: CASSRPSGRAADTQYF.